The 3 T cell receptor beta chains presented below share a single source sample, sequenced in a study of Graves' ophthalmopathy and Graves' hyperthyroidism. RNA transcripts served as template for amplifying TCR beta CDR3 sequences. An opening RT-PCR round employed HTBI primers and preceded a second-round multiplex PCR. TCRdb re-derived calls from the multiplex PCR reads in MiXCR, one entry per CDR3 protein. The repertoire holds around 520,000 distinct CDR3 sequences, with under 45% as singletons. Sequenced material: peripheral blood or thyroid tissue (not recorded which). The receptors were sampled from an adult man with Graves' hyperthyroidism.

J is TRBJ2-7 and V is TRBV29-1; 11 nucleotides align to TRBD2. This CDR3 region has 13 residues. Germline V gene lookup returns CDR1 SQVTM and CDR2 ANQGSEA. V lost 6 bases and J lost 6; bases outside the gene matches: 7. The CDR3 bases are TGCAGCGTCTCCGGGACTAGCGGTCTCGAGCAGTACTTC. Its protein is CSVSGTSGLEQYF.

This clonotype showed up just a few times. The rearrangement links TRBV12-3 or TRBV12-4 to TRBJ1-4; D perhaps matches TRBD1 (5 bases). Trimming cost V 4 bases and J 11 bases, with 23 bases left between them. The CDR3 spans 16 residues. DNA for the CDR3: TGTGCCAGCAGTTCGCTCGGGACGGCCTCCGCTGAGAAACTGTTTTTT. Protein: CASSSLGTASAEKLFF.

The chain employs TRBV25-1 and TRBJ2-3, with 8 bases matching TRBD2. J was trimmed by 6 bases and V by 2 bases; bases with no gene match: 13. The CDR3 covers 17 residues. Germline V gene data show CDR1 as MGHDK and CDR2 as SYGVNS. CDR3 sequence: CASSEVRLASLRDTQYF. The CDR3 DNA reads as TGTGCCAGCAGTGAAGTCAGACTAGCGAGTCTGCGGGATACGCAGTATTTT.